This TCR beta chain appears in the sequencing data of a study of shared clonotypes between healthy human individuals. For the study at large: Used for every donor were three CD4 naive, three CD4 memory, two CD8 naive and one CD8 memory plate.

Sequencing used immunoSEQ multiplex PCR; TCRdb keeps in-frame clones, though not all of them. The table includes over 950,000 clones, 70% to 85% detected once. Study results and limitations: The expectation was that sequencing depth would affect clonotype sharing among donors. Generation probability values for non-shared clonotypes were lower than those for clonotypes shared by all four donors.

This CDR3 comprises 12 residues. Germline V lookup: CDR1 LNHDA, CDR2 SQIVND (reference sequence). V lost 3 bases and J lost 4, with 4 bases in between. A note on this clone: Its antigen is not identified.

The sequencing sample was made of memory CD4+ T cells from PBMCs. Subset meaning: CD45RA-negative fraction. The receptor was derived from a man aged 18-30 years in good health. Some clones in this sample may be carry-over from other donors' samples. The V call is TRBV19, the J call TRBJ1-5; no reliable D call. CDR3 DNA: TGTGCCAGTAGTATGGCTAATCAGCCCCAGCATTTT. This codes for CASSMANQPQHF.